The next 17 T cell receptor beta chains were all read from a single sample in a study of shared clonotypes between healthy human individuals (dated by TCRdb to between 2020 and 2021). Library preparation employed the immunoSEQ multiplex PCR assay. Here the immuneACCESS table is served through TCRdb, limited to in-frame sequences with V and J called. Missing clones are a known gap in these copies; in checked studies unresolved V genes cover under half, and the rest lacks a known reason. Within this sample are hundreds of thousands of clones, with approximately 79% of them counted one time only. 1.5% to 2% of the sample rests with the top ten. Sequences were obtained from memory CD4+ T cells sorted from blood. Interpreted using the paper, the cell subset or site label stands for: CD45RA-negative fraction. These receptors came from a woman aged 30 to 39 in good health.

This rearrangement joins TRBV11-2 to TRBJ2-5; TRBD2 aligns across 8 bases. Germline loops: CDR1 SGHAT, CDR2 FQNNGV. This CDR3 is 13 amino acids long. Trimming removed 4 bases from V and 5 bases from J; junction bases left unmatched: 3. In DNA, the CDR3 is TGTGCCAGCAGCTCGGGGGGGTTGGAGACCCAGTACTTC. This translates into CASSSGGLETQYF.

The rearrangement links TRBV7-8 to TRBJ2-1; tentative D call: TRBD2 (6 bases). CDR1 SGHVS and CDR2 FQNEAQ come from the germline V gene. Trimming removed 1 base at V and 4 bases at J, with 8 bases between. This CDR3 contains 14 residues. The CDR3 sequence is CASSLGREYNEQFF. CDR3 DNA: TGTGCCAGCAGCTTAGGCCGGGAGTACAATGAGCAGTTCTTC.

The V gene is TRBV7-9, the J gene TRBJ2-5; 8 nucleotides line up with TRBD2. Germline trimming cut 4 bases from V and 1 base from J; bases unmatched to any gene: 17. The CDR3 has 19 residues. Germline V lookup: CDR1 SEHNR, CDR2 FQNEAQ (reference sequence). As DNA, the CDR3 is TGTGCCAGCAGCTCCCCGGTTGCGGGAGGCCATACGGGCCAAGAGACCCAGTACTTC. This sequence encodes CASSSPVAGGHTGQETQYF.

V usage is TRBV29-1 and J usage is TRBJ2-7; 9 bases fit TRBD2. CDR1 is SQVTM, CDR2 ANQGSEA, per germline. The CDR3 runs to 14 residues. Trimming cost V 4 bases and J 0 bases; bases outside gene matches: 4. This CDR3 is CSVGLAVNSYEQYF. CDR3 nucleotides: TGCAGCGTTGGACTAGCGGTTAACTCCTACGAGCAGTACTTC.

This sequence joins TRBV7-6 and TRBJ1-1; unclear D gene. The CDR3 is made up of 13 amino acids. V was clipped by 3 bases and J by 5 bases, with 10 bases between them. In germline, CDR1 is SGHVS, CDR2 FNYEAQ. CDR3 nucleotide sequence: TGTGCCAGCAGCTTTCAGCCGGGGACTGAAGCTTTCTTT. Its protein product is CASSFQPGTEAFF. The whole variable domain, filled in from reference TRBV7-6 and TRBJ1-1, reads GAGVSQSPRYKVTKRGQDVALRCDPISGHVSLYWYRQALGQGPEFLTYFNYEAQQDKSGLPNDRFSAERPEGSISTLTIQRTEQRDSAMYRCASSFQPGTEAFFGQGTRLTVV.

This clone was recorded only once. The CDR3 is CASSEARDSPVDTQYF. As DNA, the CDR3 is TGTGCCAGCAGTGAAGCGCGGGACTCGCCCGTAGATACGCAGTATTTT. The chain recombines TRBV6-1 with TRBJ2-3; a weak D match, TRBD2 (6 bases). Germline CDR1 MNHNS, CDR2 SASEGT. The CDR3 consists of 16 residues. V lost 0 bases and J 5 bases, leaving 15 bases between the germline ends.

This clone showed up just a few times. This sequence joins TRBV7-6 and TRBJ2-1, with 10 nucleotides matching TRBD2. CDR1 and CDR2 from the germline V gene are SGHVS and FNYEAQ. V gave up 1 base and J gave up 5 bases; unmatched junction bases: 5. The CDR3 extends over 16 amino acids. DNA of the CDR3: TGTGCCAGCAGCTTAGGGATAGCGGGAGGTCACAATGAGCAGTTCTTC. Its protein is CASSLGIAGGHNEQFF.

The gene calls are TRBV7-6 and TRBJ2-1, with a tentative D call TRBD1 (5 bases). This CDR3 has 15 residues. The germline V gene encodes CDR1 SGHVS and CDR2 FNYEAQ. V was pared by 2 bases and J by 10 bases, with 18 bases between. This chain's CDR3 is CASSLRFQGEGEQFF. DNA for the CDR3: TGTGCCAGCAGCTTACGGTTCCAGGGTGAAGGAGAGCAGTTCTTC.

J is TRBJ2-7 and V is TRBV5-1, with D perhaps TRBD2 (5 bases). The CDR3 is made up of 14 amino acids. V lost 4 bases, J lost 3 bases, and 14 bases lay in between. Germline values: CDR1 SGHRS, CDR2 YFSETQ. The DNA for the CDR3 is TGCGCCAGCAGCCCCGAGAGGGTTAGCTACGAGCAGTACTTC. This sequence encodes CASSPERVSYEQYF.

The CDR3 loop reads CASSPPGASNYGYTF. The CDR3, as DNA: TGTGCCAGCTCACCACCGGGGGCATCCAACTATGGCTACACCTTC. The rearrangement joins TRBV18 to TRBJ1-2; D possibly corresponds to TRBD1 (6 bases). Germline CDR1 is KGHSH and CDR2 is LQKENI. V was clipped by 0 bases and J by 2 bases, with 10 bases between them. CDR3 length equals 15 residues.

The table lists this clone with a count of one. The chain has TRBV7-3 and TRBJ2-3, with 8 nucleotides matching TRBD2. This CDR3 is built from 14 residues. J lost 6 bases, V lost 5 bases, and 7 bases had no gene match. Germline loops: CDR1 SGHTA, CDR2 FQGTGA. The CDR3 protein is CASSLGLATDTQYF. In nucleotides, the CDR3 is TGTGCCAGCAGCCTCGGACTAGCTACCGATACGCAGTATTTT.

This chain links TRBV27 with TRBJ2-1; the D is unclear. Germline CDR1 and CDR2: MNHEY and SMNVEV (reference sequence). The V and J ends lost 5 bases and 0 bases respectively, with 8 bases between them. The CDR3 has 14 residues. CDR3 residues: CASSTERSYNEQFF. The CDR3 DNA sequence: TGTGCCAGCAGTACGGAACGCTCCTACAATGAGCAGTTCTTC.

The chain combines TRBV5-1 with TRBJ1-1; a weak D match, TRBD1 (5 bases). The V end was cut by 4 bases, the J end by 1 base, with 17 bases between. There are 16 residues in the CDR3. Germline lookup yields CDR1 SGHRS and CDR2 YFSETQ. CDR3 in DNA: TGCGCCAGCAGCGCATATGGATTTGGGGCGAACACTGAAGCTTTCTTT. Its protein product is CASSAYGFGANTEAFF.

The rearrangement joins TRBV2 to TRBJ2-1; TRBD2 matches at 9 bases. Germline lookup yields CDR1 SNHLY and CDR2 FYNNEI. The CDR3 runs to 13 residues. The junction had 3 bases not matched to a gene; V was cut back by 10 bases and J by 2 bases. The CDR3 nucleotides are TGTGCCATGACTAGCGGACCCTACAATGAGCAGTTCTTC. Its translation is CAMTSGPYNEQFF.

CDR3 in amino acids: CASSFVAGDSYEQYF. In DNA, the CDR3 is TGCGCCAGCAGCTTTGTAGCGGGAGACTCCTACGAGCAGTACTTC. The rearrangement joins TRBV5-1 to TRBJ2-7; TRBD2 matches at 9 bases. Trimming removed 2 bases from V and 0 bases from J; junction bases left unmatched: 3. Germline V gene data show CDR1 as SGHRS and CDR2 as YFSETQ. This CDR3 contains 15 residues.

The V gene is TRBV2, the J gene TRBJ1-1; D is perhaps TRBD1 (5 bases). The CDR3 runs 13 residues. The germline V gene has CDR1 SNHLY and CDR2 FYNNEI. V lost 4 bases to trimming and J lost 7 bases, with 13 bases between them. This CDR3 is CASSASRDLEAFF. CDR3 nucleotides: TGTGCCAGCAGTGCCAGCAGGGACCTTGAAGCTTTCTTT.

The chain is built from TRBV28 and TRBJ2-7; TRBD1 agrees at 11 bases. Germline loops: CDR1 MDHEN, CDR2 SYDVKM. The CDR3 is 15 amino acids. Trimming removed 6 bases from V and 3 bases from J; junction bases left unmatched: 7. CDR3 protein: CASSRGTGGRYEQYF. The CDR3 DNA reads TGTGCCAGCAGCCGCGGGACAGGGGGGCGCTACGAGCAGTACTTC.